This T cell receptor beta chain was profiled in a study of blood T cell repertoires in COVID-19 (dated by TCRdb to the early 2020s). In the study overall: The collaborator samples originated in the United States, Italy and Spain and spanned the acute and convalescent phases of COVID-19. Sample metadata almost always included a de-identified subject ID, COVID-19 status, age in years and sex. The dataset comprised deeply sampled blood TCRbeta repertoires from subjects exposed to, actively infected with, or recovered from COVID-19. The repertoires were made available in a free public database intended to serve as a resource for research on the immune response to SARS-CoV-2. Where HLA class I and class II types were available, the types were taken from metadata supplied by the sample provider, not from assay-based typing. The prospective study material was composed of cDNA or gDNA derived from T cells, B-cell-depleted T cells, or PBMCs. The samples were drawn from the first 160 participants of the ongoing ImmuneRACE study and from 1,200 or so subjects provided by 6 global collaborators. Overall study results and their limits: The amount of clinical and demographic metadata varied by source and participant and was provided uncurated.

Concerning this clone itself: Its recognized antigen is unknown. No per-base quality is available; no much larger clone lies one base away.

The collaborating institutions used their own protocols to collect whole blood in K2EDTA tubes. For TCRbeta analysis, collaborators shipped samples in one of three forms: frozen whole blood, isolated PBMCs, or DNA extracted from either of those sample types. Unmatched junction bases come to 10, with V trimmed by 5 bases and J by 8 bases. Spanning cysteine to phenylalanine, the CDR3 consists of 15 amino acids. Only the CDR3 part of the read is kept: 45 bases, read in frame from the first base. The CDR1 and CDR2 encoded by the germline V gene are LGHNT and FRNRAP. TCRbeta CDR3 regions were amplified from genomic DNA using the immunoSEQ Assay, a bias-controlled multiplex PCR. Turning to the authors' computational methods: The number of nucleated cells in each sample was estimated by amplification of reference gene primers within the assay. To quantify the absolute abundance of each unique TCRbeta CDR3 rearrangement, sequence reads were collapsed and filtered. For each sample, productive Simpson clonality was calculated as the square root of Simpson's diversity index across productive rearrangements. TCRdb took this table from immuneACCESS and kept in-frame rearrangements with V and J called. Such tables lack part of the clones; where checked against another copy, unresolved V genes explain under half of the gap, and the rest is unexplained. V and J calls and clone size follow that table, whereas D and trimming were derived from the DNA. This sample gives roughly 180,000 clones in total; approximately 89% of them show up just once. The top ten clones comprise roughly 8.2% of the sample.

Sequenced input: peripheral blood. The receptor chain draws on TRBV12-5 and TRBJ1-4, with 8 middle bases fitting TRBD1. This clonotype was sampled from a woman aged 55-75 years with acute or convalescent COVID-19. CDR3 reads: CASGPRTGTGEKLFF. The DNA is TGTGCTAGTGGTCCCCGGACAGGGACGGGCGAAAAACTGTTTTTT.